The sequence of this T cell receptor beta chain was determined in a study of monozygotic twins with inflammatory bowel disease. About this clonotype itself: Its target is unknown.

Study-level points and caveats: The co-twins with IBD showed lower TCRbeta diversity (inverse Simpson) than their healthy siblings.

Every donor provided one blood sample measuring around 2.4 ml. For every TCR library, about 4,000 ng of total RNA was used. TCRdb processed the 5' RACE reads again and assigns one entry to each CDR3 protein, with no DNA. The table gives a few hundred thousand distinct CDR3 sequences; the top ten clones make up around 2.5% of it. This receptor was taken from a human donor with ulcerative colitis or Crohn's disease, or a healthy co-twin of an affected twin (not recorded which). Sequenced: blood.

The CDR3 sequence is CASSLSGGAGELFF. This chain connects TRBV12-3 or TRBV12-4 to TRBJ2-2; TCRdb's assignment of TRBD1 cannot be checked, as there is no DNA. The CDR3 totals 14 residues.